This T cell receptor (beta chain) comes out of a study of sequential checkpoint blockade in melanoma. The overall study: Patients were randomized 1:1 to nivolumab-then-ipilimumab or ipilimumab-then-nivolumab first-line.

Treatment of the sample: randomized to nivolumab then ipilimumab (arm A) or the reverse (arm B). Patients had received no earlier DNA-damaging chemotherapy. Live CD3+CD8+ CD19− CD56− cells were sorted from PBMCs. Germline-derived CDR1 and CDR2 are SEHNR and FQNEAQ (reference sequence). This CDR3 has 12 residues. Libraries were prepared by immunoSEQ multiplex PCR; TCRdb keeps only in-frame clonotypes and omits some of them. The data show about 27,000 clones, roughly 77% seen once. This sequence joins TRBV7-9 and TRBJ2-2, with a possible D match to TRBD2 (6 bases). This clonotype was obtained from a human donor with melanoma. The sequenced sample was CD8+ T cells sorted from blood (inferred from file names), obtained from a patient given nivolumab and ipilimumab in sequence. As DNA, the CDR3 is TGTGCTACGGGGGAGGACACCGGGGAGCTGTTTTTT. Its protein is CATGEDTGELFF.